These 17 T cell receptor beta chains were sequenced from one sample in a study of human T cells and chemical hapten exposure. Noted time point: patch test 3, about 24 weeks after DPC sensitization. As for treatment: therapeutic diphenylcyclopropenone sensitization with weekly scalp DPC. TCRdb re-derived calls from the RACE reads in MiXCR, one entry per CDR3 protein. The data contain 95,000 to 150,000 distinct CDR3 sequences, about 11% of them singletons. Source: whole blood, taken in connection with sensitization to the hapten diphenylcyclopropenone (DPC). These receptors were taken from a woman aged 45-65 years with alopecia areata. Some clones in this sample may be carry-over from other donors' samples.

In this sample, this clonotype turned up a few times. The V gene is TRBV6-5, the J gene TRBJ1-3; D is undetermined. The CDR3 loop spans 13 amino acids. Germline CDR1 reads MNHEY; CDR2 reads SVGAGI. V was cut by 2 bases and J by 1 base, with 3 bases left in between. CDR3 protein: CASSYRSGNTIYF. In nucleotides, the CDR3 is TGTGCCAGCAGTTACAGGTCTGGAAACACCATATATTTT.

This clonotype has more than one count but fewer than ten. The CDR3, as DNA: TGTGCCAGCAGCCAAGATCGAGACAGGGGGTACAATGAGCAGTTCTTC. Translating gives CASSQDRDRGYNEQFF. V and J are TRBV3-1 and TRBJ2-1; 9 nucleotides align to TRBD1. CDR3 size: 16 residues. V shed 0 bases and J 4 bases; nucleotides not matched to a gene: 4. Germline V CDR1 and CDR2: LGHDT, YNNKEL (reference sequence).

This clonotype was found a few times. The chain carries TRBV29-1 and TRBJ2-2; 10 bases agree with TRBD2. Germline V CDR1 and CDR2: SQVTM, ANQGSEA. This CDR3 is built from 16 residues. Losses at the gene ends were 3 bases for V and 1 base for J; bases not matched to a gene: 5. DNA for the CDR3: TGCAGCGTTGAGGGGGTAGCGGGAGGGAACACCGGGGAGCTGTTTTTT. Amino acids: CSVEGVAGGNTGELFF.

The CDR3 loop is CASSLGLAGGVDTQYF. CDR3 nucleotide sequence: TGCGCCAGCAGCTTGGGACTAGCGGGGGGGGTAGATACGCAGTATTTT. V is TRBV5-1 and J is TRBJ2-3; 14 bases align to TRBD2. J lost 5 bases, V lost 0 bases, and 2 bases had no gene match. Looked up from germline, CDR1 is SGHRS and CDR2 is YFSETQ. This CDR3 is built from 16 residues.

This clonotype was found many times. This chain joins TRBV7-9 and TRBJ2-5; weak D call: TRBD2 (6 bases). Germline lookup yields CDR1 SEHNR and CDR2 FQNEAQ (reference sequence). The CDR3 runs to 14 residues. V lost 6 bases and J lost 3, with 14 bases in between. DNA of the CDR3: TGTGCCAGCAGGGGACGACCGGGGGAAGAGACCCAGTACTTC. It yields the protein CASRGRPGEETQYF.

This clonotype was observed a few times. The chain's CDR3 is CSVEFADTQYF. DNA of the CDR3: TGCAGCGTTGAATTCGCAGATACGCAGTATTTT. The chain employs TRBV29-1 and TRBJ2-3; unclear D gene. The V gene's germline CDR1 is SQVTM and CDR2 ANQGSEA. Trimming pared 2 bases from V and 4 bases from J, leaving 4 bases between. This CDR3 region has 11 residues.

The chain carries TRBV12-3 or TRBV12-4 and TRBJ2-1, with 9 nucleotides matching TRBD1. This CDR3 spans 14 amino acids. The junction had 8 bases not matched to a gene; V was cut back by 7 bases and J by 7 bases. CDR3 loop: CASTWGTGSNEQFF. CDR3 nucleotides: TGTGCCAGCACCTGGGGGACAGGGTCAAATGAGCAGTTCTTC.

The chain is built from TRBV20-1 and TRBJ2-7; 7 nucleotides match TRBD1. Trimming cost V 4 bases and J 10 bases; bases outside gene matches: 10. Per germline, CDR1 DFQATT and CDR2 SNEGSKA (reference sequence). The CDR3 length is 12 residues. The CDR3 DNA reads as TGCAGTGCTACGGGACAGCTACGAGAACAGTACTTC. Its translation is CSATGQLREQYF.

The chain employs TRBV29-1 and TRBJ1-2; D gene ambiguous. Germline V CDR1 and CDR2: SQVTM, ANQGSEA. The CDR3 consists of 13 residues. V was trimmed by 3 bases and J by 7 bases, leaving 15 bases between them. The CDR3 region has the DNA TGCAGCGTTGATGAAGGGCGTGGTTCTGGCTACACCTTC. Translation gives CSVDEGRGSGYTF. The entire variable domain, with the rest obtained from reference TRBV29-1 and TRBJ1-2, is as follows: SAVISQKPSRDICQRGTSLTIQCQVDSQVTMMFWYRQQPGQSLTLIATANQGSEATYESGFVIDKFPISRPNLTFSTLTVSNMSPEDSSIYLCSVDEGRGSGYTFGSGTRLTVV.

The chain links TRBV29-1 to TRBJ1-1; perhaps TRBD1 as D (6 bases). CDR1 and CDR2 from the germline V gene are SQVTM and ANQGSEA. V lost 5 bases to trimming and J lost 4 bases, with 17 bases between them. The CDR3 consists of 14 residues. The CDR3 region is CSVRGAHQGTEAFF. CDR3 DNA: TGCAGCGTTCGGGGGGCGCATCAAGGCACTGAAGCTTTCTTT.

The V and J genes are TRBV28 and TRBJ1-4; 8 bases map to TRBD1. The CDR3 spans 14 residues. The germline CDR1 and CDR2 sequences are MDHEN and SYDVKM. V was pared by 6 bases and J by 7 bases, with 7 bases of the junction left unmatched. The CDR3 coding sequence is TGTGCCAGCAGCCCGGGACAGGCACCTGAAAAACTGTTTTTT. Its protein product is CASSPGQAPEKLFF.

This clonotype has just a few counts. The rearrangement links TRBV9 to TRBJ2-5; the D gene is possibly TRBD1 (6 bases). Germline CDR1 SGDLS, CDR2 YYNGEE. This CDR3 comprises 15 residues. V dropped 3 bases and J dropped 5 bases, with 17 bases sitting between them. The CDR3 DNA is TGTGCCAGCAGCGAGGGGGTCATTCCGGGGGAGACCCAGTACTTC. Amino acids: CASSEGVIPGETQYF. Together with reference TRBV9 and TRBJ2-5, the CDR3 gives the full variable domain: DSGVTQTPKHLITATGQRVTLRCSPRSGDLSVYWYQQSLDQGLQFLIQYYNGEERAKGNILERFSAQQFPDLHSELNLSSLELGDSALYFCASSEGVIPGETQYFGPGTRLLVL.

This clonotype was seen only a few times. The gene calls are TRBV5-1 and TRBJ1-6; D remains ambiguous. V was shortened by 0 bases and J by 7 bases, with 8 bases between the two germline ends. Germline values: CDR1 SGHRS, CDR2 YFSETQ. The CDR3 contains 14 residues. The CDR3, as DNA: TGCGCCAGCAGCTTGGCGAGAGGGAATTCACCCCTCCACTTT. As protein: CASSLARGNSPLHF.

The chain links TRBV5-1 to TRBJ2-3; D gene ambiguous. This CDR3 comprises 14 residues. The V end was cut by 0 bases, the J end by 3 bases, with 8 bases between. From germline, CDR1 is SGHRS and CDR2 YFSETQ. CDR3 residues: CASSLGALTDTQYF. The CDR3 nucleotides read TGCGCCAGCAGCTTGGGTGCTTTAACAGATACGCAGTATTTT.

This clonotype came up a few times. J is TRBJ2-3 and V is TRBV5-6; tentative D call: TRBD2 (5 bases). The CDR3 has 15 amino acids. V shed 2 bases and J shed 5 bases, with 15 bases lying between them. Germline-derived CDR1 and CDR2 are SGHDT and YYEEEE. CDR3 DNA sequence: TGTGCCAGCAGCTTCAGCGCTGAAAGCGGAGATACGCAGTATTTT. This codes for CASSFSAESGDTQYF. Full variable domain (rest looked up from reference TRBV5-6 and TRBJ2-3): DAGVTQSPTHLIKTRGQQVTLRCSPKSGHDTVSWYQQALGQGPQFIFQYYEEEERQRGNFPDRFSGHQFPNYSSELNVNALLLGDSALYLCASSFSAESGDTQYFGPGTRLTVL.

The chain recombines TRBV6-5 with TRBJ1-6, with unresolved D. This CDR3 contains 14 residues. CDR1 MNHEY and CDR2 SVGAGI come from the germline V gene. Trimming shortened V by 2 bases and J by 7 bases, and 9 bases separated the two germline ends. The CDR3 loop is CASSYGVTNSPLHF. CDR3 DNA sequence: TGTGCCAGCAGTTACGGGGTTACGAATTCACCCCTCCACTTT.

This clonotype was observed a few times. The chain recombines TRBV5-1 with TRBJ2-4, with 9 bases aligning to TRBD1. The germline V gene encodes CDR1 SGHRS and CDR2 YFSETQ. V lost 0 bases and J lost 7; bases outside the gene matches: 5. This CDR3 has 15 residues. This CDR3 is CASSLETGGLNIQYF. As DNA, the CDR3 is TGCGCCAGCAGCTTGGAGACAGGGGGTTTGAACATTCAGTACTTC.